Listed below are T cell receptor beta chains from one sample, sequenced in a study of blood T cell repertoires in COVID-19. Some clones are missing from TCRdb's copy, which holds only in-frame ones; the method was immunoSEQ multiplex PCR. Among about 94,000 clones listed, 80% were seen once. Sequencing was performed on peripheral blood. These TCRs come from a human donor in a cohort sampled during active COVID-19. The CDR3 runs from the conserved cysteine through the conserved F or W. D genes are given only for firm matches. Clone size is given for some rows only: seen once, a few or many times, or a class if the clone is expanded.

cdr3_nt cdr3_aa clone_size v_call d_call j_call
TGTGCCAACCTTGGACAGGGTGTTTTGCGGACCTATAATTCACCCCTCCACTTT CANLGQGVLRTYNSPLHF NA TRBV19 TRBD1 TRBJ1-6
TGTGCCAGCTCACCACGGCTAGCGGGTTACAATGAGCAGTTCTTC CASSPRLAGYNEQFF NA TRBV18 TRBD2 TRBJ2-1
TGCAGTGCTTCTCCTCTGGCTTTCTTT CSASPLAFF NA TRBV20-1 NA TRBJ1-1
TGTGCCAGCAGCGCCTTGAGGTATTCCTCCTACGAGCAGTACTTC CASSALRYSSYEQYF NA TRBV7-2 NA TRBJ2-7
TGCGCCAGCTCACTAGCGGGAGGCGGCACCGGGGAGCTGTTTTTT CASSLAGGGTGELFF once TRBV5-1 TRBD2 TRBJ2-2
TGTGCCATCAGGAGGACTAGCGGGAGCAATGAGCAGTACTTC CAIRRTSGSNEQYF NA TRBV10-3 TRBD2 TRBJ2-7
TGTGCCAGCAGCGTGGGACTAGCGGTTCAAGAGACCCAGTACTTC CASSVGLAVQETQYF NA TRBV6-5 TRBD2 TRBJ2-5
TGTGCCAGTACTGTCGCCTCAACAGGGATATATGGCTACACCTTC CASTVASTGIYGYTF NA TRBV19 NA TRBJ1-2
TGTGCCAGTAGCGCCGGGACAGGGGGTAACCGTCAGCCCCAGCATTTT CASSAGTGGNRQPQHF NA TRBV19 TRBD1 TRBJ1-5
TGTGCCAGCAGTGAAGCGACGGGGTCAGCGGGATATGAGCAGTTCTTC CASSEATGSAGYEQFF NA TRBV6-1 TRBD2 TRBJ2-1
TGTGCCAGCAGCTCGGGACAGACTACCTACGAGCAGTACTTC CASSSGQTTYEQYF NA TRBV7-2 TRBD1 TRBJ2-7
TGTGCCAGCAGTTTCTCAGGGACTAGCTCCTACGAGCAGTACTTC CASSFSGTSSYEQYF NA TRBV28 TRBD2 TRBJ2-7
TGCGCCAGCAGTAGCAGTTCAGCCTCAGCTGAAGCTTTCTTT CASSSSSASAEAFF NA TRBV5-1 NA TRBJ1-1
TGCGCCAGCAGCCCCGCCGGGACAGATTTCAATGAGCAGTTCTTC CASSPAGTDFNEQFF NA TRBV5-1 TRBD1 TRBJ2-1
TGTGCCAGCTCACGAGGAACGGGACTGACCCACGAGCAGTACTTC CASSRGTGLTHEQYF NA TRBV18 NA TRBJ2-7
TGTGCCAGCAGTTCCCCTCCTTCACCCCTCCACTTT CASSSPPSPLHF NA TRBV12-3/TRBV12-4 NA TRBJ1-6
TGCAGCGTCTCCGGCAGGGCCAAGACTGAAGCTTTCTTT CSVSGRAKTEAFF NA TRBV29-1 NA TRBJ1-1
TGTGCCAGCAGTGTGGACAGGGCTTACGAGCAGTACTTC CASSVDRAYEQYF NA TRBV2 TRBD1 TRBJ2-7
TGTGCCTGGAGTGTTAGCGGGAGTAAGTACGAGCAGTACTTC CAWSVSGSKYEQYF NA TRBV30 TRBD2 TRBJ2-7
TGCGCCAGCAGCTTGGGACAAAGCTTAACCTACGAGCAGTACTTC CASSLGQSLTYEQYF NA TRBV5-1 NA TRBJ2-7
TGTGCCAGCAGAAACGGCGGACAGTCTTACGAAAAACTGTTTTTT CASRNGGQSYEKLFF NA TRBV6-5 NA TRBJ1-4
TGTGCCAGCAGCTCCCGAGGGACTGTTAGGACCGGGGAGCTGTTTTTT CASSSRGTVRTGELFF NA TRBV9 NA TRBJ2-2
TGTGCCAGCAGGGGACAGGGGGCGAGGAGTGAAAAACTGTTTTTT CASRGQGARSEKLFF NA TRBV2 TRBD1 TRBJ1-4
TGTGCCAGCAGCTCCCAGGGGGGACTTTCTGAAGCTTTCTTT CASSSQGGLSEAFF NA TRBV9 TRBD1 TRBJ1-1
TGTGCCAGCAATAAACAGGGGAATCAGCCCCAGCATTTT CASNKQGNQPQHF NA TRBV12-3/TRBV12-4 TRBD1 TRBJ1-5
TGTGCCAGCAGTGCATTTGGGGGACAGGGAAACACTGAAGCTTTCTTT CASSAFGGQGNTEAFF NA TRBV2 TRBD1 TRBJ1-1
TGTGCCAGCTCACCAGGACAGGGTAATTCACCCCTCCACTTT CASSPGQGNSPLHF few TRBV18 TRBD1 TRBJ1-6
TGTGCCAGCAGCCCTCGTCCCGGGACAGGGAACACCGGGGAGCTGTTTTTT CASSPRPGTGNTGELFF NA TRBV11-3 TRBD1 TRBJ2-2
TGTGCCTCTCCGGGGGGCACAGATACGCAGTATTTT CASPGGTDTQYF few TRBV30 NA TRBJ2-3
TGTGCCAGCAGGAGGGACAGGGGTCTTCCTTCACCCCTCCACTTT CASRRDRGLPSPLHF once TRBV28 TRBD1 TRBJ1-6
TGTGCCAGCAGTATACGACTAGCGGGGCCTTACGAGCAGTACTTC CASSIRLAGPYEQYF NA TRBV6-5 TRBD2 TRBJ2-7
TGCGCCAGCAGCACTCCGGGACTTTCTAGCTACGAGCAGTACTTC CASSTPGLSSYEQYF NA TRBV5-1 NA TRBJ2-7
TGTGCCAGCAGCAAGGGGACAGGGCCTTCTGGAAACACCATATATTTT CASSKGTGPSGNTIYF NA TRBV5-4 TRBD1 TRBJ1-3
TGTGCCAGCAGCTTAGCCCCCGGGGAAAGCAATCAGCCCCAGCATTTT CASSLAPGESNQPQHF NA TRBV7-6 NA TRBJ1-5
TGTGCCAGCAGTTCCTATGAACAGGCTGGCTACACCTTC CASSSYEQAGYTF NA TRBV28 NA TRBJ1-2
TGTGCCAGCAGCACGCAGGCCAGGGCCTACGAGCAGTACTTC CASSTQARAYEQYF once TRBV7-9 NA TRBJ2-7
TGTGCCAGCAGTGAAATAATCGGGATAGATCTTCCCTACGAGCAGTACTTC CASSEIIGIDLPYEQYF NA TRBV2 NA TRBJ2-7
TGTGCCAGCAGCTTAGCCGGAGGGGCCAATCAGCCCCAGCATTTT CASSLAGGANQPQHF NA TRBV7-8 NA TRBJ1-5
TGTGCCAGCAGTTTAGCCCTATTGAGAAGGGAAAGGGGCCTGAACACTGAAGCTTTCTTT CASSLALLRRERGLNTEAFF NA TRBV28 NA TRBJ1-1
TGTGCCTGGAGTGCACTAACAGGGGGTACGCAGTATTTT CAWSALTGGTQYF NA TRBV30 TRBD1 TRBJ2-3
TGTGCCAGCAGCGTAGGCAGAGGATACTCTGGGGCCAACGTCCTGACTTTC CASSVGRGYSGANVLTF NA TRBV9 NA TRBJ2-6
TGCGCCAGCAGCGCGGCGGGAGGACAAACCTACGAGCAGTACTTC CASSAAGGQTYEQYF once TRBV5-1 TRBD2 TRBJ2-7
TGCGCCAGCAGTGAAGACAGGGGAAGTGAAAAACTGTTTTTT CASSEDRGSEKLFF NA TRBV10-2 TRBD1 TRBJ1-4
TGCGCCAGCAGTGGGATCGGGTACGAGCAGTACTTC CASSGIGYEQYF NA TRBV10-1 NA TRBJ2-7